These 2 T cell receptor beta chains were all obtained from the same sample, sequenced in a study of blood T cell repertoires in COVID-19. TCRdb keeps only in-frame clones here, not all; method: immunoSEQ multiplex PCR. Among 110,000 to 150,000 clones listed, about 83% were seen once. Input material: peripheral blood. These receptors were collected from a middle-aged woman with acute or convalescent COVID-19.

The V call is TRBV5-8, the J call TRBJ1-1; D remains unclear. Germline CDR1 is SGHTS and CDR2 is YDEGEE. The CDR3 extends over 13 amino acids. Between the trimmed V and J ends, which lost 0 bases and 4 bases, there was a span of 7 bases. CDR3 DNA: TGTGCCAGCAGCTTGGCCCAGTTCACTGAAGCTTTCTTT. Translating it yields CASSLAQFTEAFF.

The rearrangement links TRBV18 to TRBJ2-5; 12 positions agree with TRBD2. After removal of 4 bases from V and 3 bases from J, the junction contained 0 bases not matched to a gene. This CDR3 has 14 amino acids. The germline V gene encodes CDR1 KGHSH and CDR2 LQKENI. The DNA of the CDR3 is TGTGCCAGCTCACGGACTAGCGGGAAAGAGACCCAGTACTTC. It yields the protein CASSRTSGKETQYF.